The sequence of this T cell receptor beta chain was determined in a study of control samples from healthy donors and cancer patients. Deletions cut 6 bases from V and 4 bases from J, with 15 bases between. Germline V gene data show CDR1 as WSHSY and CDR2 as SAAADI. The CDR3 covers 14 residues. Here immunoSEQ multiplex PCR was the method, and the copy in TCRdb shows in-frame clones only, minus some. The table shows about 150,000 clones, with 91% occurring only once. The sequence was obtained from a woman aged 40 to 50 in good health. The J gene is TRBJ1-2, the V gene TRBV10-2, with a tentative D call TRBD1 (6 bases). Material: blood. CDR3 in amino acids: CASRGKDSLYGYTF. DNA of the CDR3: TGCGCCAGCAGAGGAAAGGACAGTCTCTATGGCTACACCTTC.